This T cell receptor (beta chain) was obtained from a study of neurological immune-mediated disorders. This clonotype occurred many times. With 10-nucleotide random UMIs, 5'RACE was used to make the cDNA. In TCRdb, the 5' RACE reads were re-called with MiXCR into one record per CDR3 protein. The repertoire consists of tens of thousands of distinct CDR3 sequences, with around a tenth occurring once and the leading ten covering 6.5% to 8.5%. Specified time point: longitudinal time-point 1 (baseline). The CDR3 contains 18 residues. CDR1 SGHRS and CDR2 YFSETQ come from the germline V gene. Deletions cut 1 base from V and 3 bases from J, with 19 bases between.

This clonotype was obtained from a male donor with HTLV-1-associated myelopathy (HAM/TSP). The specimen sequenced was PBMCs. The chain uses TRBV5-1 and TRBJ2-2; D might be TRBD1 (6 bases). CDR3 bases: TGCGCCAGCAGCTTGAGGTTTTCAGGGGAAGAGGACACCGGGGAGCTGTTTTTT. It encodes CASSLRFSGEEDTGELFF.